The next 26 T cell receptor beta chains were all read from a single sample in a study of technical replicates of blood from a few donors. Produced via immunoSEQ multiplex PCR; TCRdb's table is partial and in-frame only. The table shows under 85,000 clones, with about 92% occurring only once. Specimen: T cells isolated from PBMCs. The receptor set was obtained from a human donor in good health.

This sequence joins TRBV28 and TRBJ2-7; TRBD1 might be the D (6 bases). Germline loops: CDR1 MDHEN, CDR2 SYDVKM. V shed 10 bases and J shed 1 base, with 17 bases lying between them. This CDR3 spans 14 amino acids. CDR3 protein: CAIELRGSSYEQYF. The DNA of the CDR3 is TGTGCCATCGAACTCAGGGGCTCTTCCTACGAGCAGTACTTC.

The chain links TRBV6-5 to TRBJ1-1; 11 nucleotides line up with TRBD1. After removal of 4 bases from V and 2 bases from J, the junction contained 6 bases not matched to a gene. The germline V gene has CDR1 MNHEY and CDR2 SVGAGI. This CDR3 spans 16 amino acids. The CDR3 DNA reads as TGTGCCAGCAGTTCCGGGACAGGGGGTATTAACACTGAAGCTTTCTTT. Amino acid sequence: CASSSGTGGINTEAFF.

This sequence joins TRBV28 and TRBJ2-5; D ambiguous. Per germline, CDR1 MDHEN and CDR2 SYDVKM. Deletions cut 7 bases from V and 0 bases from J, with 12 bases between. The CDR3 contains 14 residues. The CDR3 DNA reads as TGTGCCAGCACCGGTCAACTGTACCAAGAGACCCAGTACTTC. Translating it yields CASTGQLYQETQYF.

This clone was picked up one time. V gene TRBV2 combines with J gene TRBJ2-7, with D possibly being TRBD2 (5 bases). The V and J ends lost 4 bases and 3 bases respectively, with 13 bases between them. Germline loops: CDR1 SNHLY, CDR2 FYNNEI. The CDR3 is made up of 14 amino acids. DNA for the CDR3: TGTGCCAGCAGTGGACTGGACTCGTTCTACGAGCAGTACTTC. It yields the protein CASSGLDSFYEQYF.

The rearrangement uses TRBV5-6 and TRBJ1-2, with D tentatively TRBD1 (6 bases). CDR1 and CDR2 from the germline V gene are SGHDT and YYEEEE. V dropped 6 bases and J dropped 5 bases, with 23 bases sitting between them. This CDR3 region has 16 residues. The CDR3 protein is CASTQSGTIRRYGYTF. CDR3 DNA: TGTGCCAGCACCCAAAGTGGGACAATCAGGAGATATGGCTACACCTTC.

The rearrangement joins TRBV18 to TRBJ2-5; D gene ambiguous. The V gene's germline CDR1 is KGHSH and CDR2 LQKENI. Trimming stripped 6 bases from V and 1 base from J, with 18 bases between. The CDR3 is 16 residues long. The DNA of the CDR3 is TGTGCCAGCTCCTCCTCCCCCCGGTTTCTCCAAGAGACCCAGTACTTC. It translates to CASSSSPRFLQETQYF.

This chain uses TRBV11-3 with TRBJ2-7; D is unresolved. Trimming cost V 2 bases and J 0 bases, with 8 bases left between them. In germline, CDR1 is SGHNT, CDR2 YENEEA. The CDR3 loop spans 14 amino acids. CDR3 coding DNA: TGTGCCAGCAGCTTAAGCCGGAGCTCCTACGAGCAGTACTTC. Residues: CASSLSRSSYEQYF.

This clone appeared a single time. The V gene is TRBV6-6, the J gene TRBJ1-1; perhaps TRBD1 as D (6 bases). Trimming removed 4 bases at V and 0 bases at J, with 9 bases between. The CDR3 sequence is 14 residues long. In germline, CDR1 is MNHNY, CDR2 SVGAGI (reference sequence). CDR3 sequence: CASSLDRLNTEAFF. The CDR3 DNA reads TGTGCCAGCAGTTTAGACAGGCTGAACACTGAAGCTTTCTTT.

This chain connects TRBV7-9 to TRBJ1-2; the D gene is possibly TRBD1 (5 bases). V was clipped by 0 bases and J by 4 bases, with 18 bases between them. This CDR3 is built from 17 residues. Germline CDR1 is SEHNR and CDR2 is FQNEAQ (reference sequence). For the CDR3, the DNA is TGTGCCAGCAGCTTAGCGTATCCTATTAGGGACTCCTATGGCTACACCTTC. As protein: CASSLAYPIRDSYGYTF.

The genes are TRBV11-1 and TRBJ2-1; 10 bases match TRBD1. This CDR3 is built from 16 residues. After removal of 5 bases from V and 6 bases from J, the junction contained 10 bases not matched to a gene. The V gene's germline CDR1 is SGHAT and CDR2 FQDESV (reference sequence). The CDR3 DNA follows: TGTGCCAGCAGCAAAAGGACAGGGGGGGTTATCAATGAGCAGTTCTTC. Translation: CASSKRTGGVINEQFF. Full variable domain (rest looked up from reference TRBV11-1 and TRBJ2-1): EAEVAQSPRYKITEKSQAVAFWCDPISGHATLYWYRQILGQGPELLVQFQDESVVDDSQLPKDRFSAERLKGVDSTLKIQPAELGDSAMYLCASSKRTGGVINEQFFGPGTRLTVL.

V gene TRBV2 combines with J gene TRBJ1-5; D remains ambiguous. Per germline, CDR1 SNHLY and CDR2 FYNNEI. V was clipped by 6 bases and J by 0 bases, with 9 bases between them. The CDR3 is 14 residues long. As DNA, the CDR3 is TGTGCCAGCAGCGATAACTATAGCAATCAGCCCCAGCATTTT. Amino acid sequence: CASSDNYSNQPQHF.

V is TRBV19 and J is TRBJ2-1, with TRBD2 matching 8 bases. In germline, CDR1 is LNHDA, CDR2 SQIVND (reference sequence). Trimming at V came to 2 bases and at J to 5 bases, leaving 14 bases not matched to a gene. CDR3 length equals 18 residues. The CDR3 here is CASSIMGFGLATHNEQFF. In nucleotides, the CDR3 is TGTGCCAGTAGTATAATGGGTTTCGGACTAGCTACCCACAATGAGCAGTTCTTC. Supplemented by reference TRBV19 and TRBJ2-1, the full variable domain reads DGGITQSPKYLFRKEGQNVTLSCEQNLNHDAMYWYRQDPGQGLRLIYYSQIVNDFQKGDIAEGYSVSREKKESFPLTVTSAQKNPTAFYLCASSIMGFGLATHNEQFFGPGTRLTVL.

The chain joins TRBV28 to TRBJ1-2; possible D gene TRBD1, 6 bases. In germline, CDR1 is MDHEN, CDR2 SYDVKM. V shed 7 bases and J shed 6 bases, with 15 bases lying between them. The CDR3 is made up of 13 amino acids. CDR3 sequence: CASITSTGNGYTF. The CDR3 nucleotides read TGTGCCAGCATCACGTCAACAGGGAATGGCTACACCTTC.

The chain carries TRBV5-4 and TRBJ1-2, with TRBD1 matching over 7 bases. V shed 7 bases and J 8 bases; nucleotides not matched to a gene: 8. The CDR3 is 12 amino acids. The germline gives CDR1 SGHNT, CDR2 YYREEE (reference sequence). CDR3 in amino acids: CASHPRGQGYTF. CDR3 sequence (DNA): TGTGCCAGCCACCCTAGGGGGCAAGGCTACACCTTC.

This clone has just one count. The V gene is TRBV5-1, the J gene TRBJ1-4, with D unresolved. CDR3 length: 16 amino acids. Between the trimmed V and J ends, which lost 3 bases and 0 bases, there was a span of 12 bases. Looked up from germline, CDR1 is SGHRS and CDR2 is YFSETQ. The CDR3 spells CASSSGSLATNEKLFF. The CDR3 DNA reads TGCGCCAGCAGCTCAGGATCCCTTGCAACTAATGAAAAACTGTTTTTT. Together with reference TRBV5-1 and TRBJ1-4, the CDR3 gives the full variable domain: KAGVTQTPRYLIKTRGQQVTLSCSPISGHRSVSWYQQTPGQGLQFLFEYFSETQRNKGNFPGRFSGRQFSNSRSEMNVSTLELGDSALYLCASSSGSLATNEKLFFGSGTQLSVL.

The V gene is TRBV18, the J gene TRBJ2-7; 8 nucleotides agree with TRBD1. The V segment lost 8 bases and the J segment 3 bases; nucleotides outside the gene matches: 6. The CDR3 sequence is 13 residues long. Germline lookup yields CDR1 KGHSH and CDR2 LQKENI. CDR3 sequence reads: CASEGQGGYEQYF. CDR3 bases: TGTGCCAGCGAAGGACAGGGTGGCTACGAGCAGTACTTC. Together with reference TRBV18 and TRBJ2-7, the CDR3 gives the full variable domain: NAGVMQNPRHLVRRRGQEARLRCSPMKGHSHVYWYRQLPEEGLKFMVYLQKENIIDESGMPKERFSAEFPKEGPSILRIQQVVRGDSAAYFCASEGQGGYEQYFGPGTRLTVT.

The CDR3 sequence is CASSQPRVTGEQYF. The DNA for the CDR3 is TGCGCCAGCAGTCAACCCAGGGTCACTGGGGAACAGTACTTC. The chain combines TRBV23-1 with TRBJ2-7; D might be TRBD1 (5 bases). TRBV23-1 is recorded as an ORF, its role being uncertain. This CDR3 is built from 14 residues. Trimming shortened V by 2 bases and J by 10 bases, and 18 bases separated the two germline ends.

The rearrangement joins TRBV10-3 to TRBJ2-1; D gene uncertain. The CDR3 is made up of 11 amino acids. The ends were cut back, 0 bases at V and 8 bases at J, with 2 bases in the middle. Germline loops: CDR1 ENHRY, CDR2 SYGVKD. The DNA for the CDR3 is TGTGCCATCAGTGAGTCCTATGAGCAGTTCTTC. Residues: CAISESYEQFF.

This sequence joins TRBV9 and TRBJ1-4; 8 nucleotides align to TRBD1. CDR3 length equals 15 residues. Trimming at V came to 3 bases and at J to 7 bases, leaving 8 bases not matched to a gene. Germline V gene sequence: CDR1 SGDLS, CDR2 YYNGEE. The CDR3 DNA reads as TGTGCCAGCAGCGCCACAGGGGGAATCCGTGAAAAACTGTTTTTT. This codes for CASSATGGIREKLFF.

The chain employs TRBV12-2 and TRBJ2-7; the D call in the table, TRBD2, was not verified against the DNA. TRBV12-2 is a documented pseudogene. This CDR3 is built from 16 residues. CDR3 sequence: CASRFPRYPALREQYF. CDR3 sequence (DNA): TGTGCAAGTCGCTTCCCCCGCTACCCCGCCCTTCGCGAGCAGTACTTC.

The V call is TRBV7-9, the J call TRBJ2-1; weak D call: TRBD2 (7 bases). Germline loops: CDR1 SEHNR, CDR2 FQNEAQ (reference sequence). Between the trimmed V and J ends, which lost 5 bases and 2 bases, there was a span of 16 bases. The CDR3 totals 16 residues. Here the CDR3 reads CASSPKGEGAYNEQFF. CDR3 bases: TGTGCCAGCAGCCCAAAAGGGGAGGGGGCCTACAATGAGCAGTTCTTC.

DNA for the CDR3: TGTGCCAGCAGCATCGACCGGAGCGCTGAAGCTTTCTTT. It specifies CASSIDRSAEAFF. This sequence joins TRBV7-6 and TRBJ1-1; D is ambiguous. Trimming shortened V by 5 bases and J by 6 bases, and 13 bases separated the two germline ends. The CDR3 sequence is 13 residues long. The germline gives CDR1 SGHVS, CDR2 FNYEAQ.

V usage is TRBV5-6 and J usage is TRBJ2-7, with 10 bases lining up with TRBD2. The ends lost 6 bases at V and 4 bases at J; junction bases unmatched: 7. Looked up from germline, CDR1 is SGHDT and CDR2 is YYEEEE. The CDR3 runs 14 residues. CDR3 protein: CASKQRGGGYEQYF. The CDR3 coding sequence is TGTGCCAGCAAACAGCGGGGGGGCGGTTACGAGCAGTACTTC.

This sequence joins TRBV29-1 and TRBJ2-1; the D gene is possibly TRBD1 (6 bases). Germline CDR1 and CDR2: SQVTM and ANQGSEA. V was trimmed by 6 bases and J by 0 bases, leaving 9 bases between them. The CDR3 length is 13 residues. CDR3 in amino acids: CSVADSSYNEQFF. CDR3 bases: TGCAGCGTCGCGGACAGCTCCTACAATGAGCAGTTCTTC.

This chain uses TRBV5-1 with TRBJ1-4, with TRBD1 matching 9 bases. The length of the CDR3 is 16 residues. Germline V gene sequence: CDR1 SGHRS, CDR2 YFSETQ. V shed 3 bases and J 6 bases; nucleotides not matched to a gene: 9. This chain's CDR3 is CASSSGDRALDEKLFF. In DNA form, the CDR3 reads TGCGCCAGCAGCTCGGGGGACAGGGCCTTAGATGAAAAACTGTTTTTT.

This clone has a handful of counts. This chain links TRBV15 with TRBJ2-3; D is perhaps TRBD2 (5 bases). The CDR3 extends over 16 amino acids. V was pared by 4 bases and J by 2 bases, with 16 bases between. CDR1 is LNHNV and CDR2 is YYDKDF in the germline V gene (reference sequence). CDR3 coding DNA: TGTGCCACCAGCAACCCGACCGGGAAGGACACAGATACGCAGTATTTT. Its translation is CATSNPTGKDTDTQYF. The variable domain in full, with the rest retrieved from reference TRBV15 and TRBJ2-3, is DAMVIQNPRYQVTQFGKPVTLSCSQTLNHNVMYWYQQKSSQAPKLLFHYYDKDFNNEADTPDNFQSRRPNTSFCFLDIRSPGLGDTAMYLCATSNPTGKDTDTQYFGPGTRLTVL.